This record covers a single T cell receptor beta chain. Its antigen is unknown. In the sorted-subset replicate PCRs, 200 ng DNA, around 30,000 T cell genomes, was used. TCRdb keeps only in-frame clones here, not all; method: immunoSEQ multiplex PCR. The sample holds about 1.1 million clones; about four fifths are singletons and the top ten take around 0.6%. Losses at the gene ends were 6 bases for V and 3 bases for J; bases not matched to a gene: 13. Germline CDR1 and CDR2: LNHDA and SQIVND (reference sequence). The CDR3 loop spans 16 amino acids. This sample is part of a study of shared clonotypes between healthy human individuals. Study findings and constraints: The study found about 5% of naive CD4 clonotypes shared across several donors. Among the subsets, naive ones generally showed larger estimated richness than memory ones. Rarefaction gave evidence that sorted-subset sequencing remained incomplete despite large depth.

The V call is TRBV19, the J call TRBJ1-2; 7 nucleotides agree with TRBD1. The TCR originated in a man aged 18 to 29 in good health. Some clones in this sample may be carry-over from other donors' samples. The sample taken for sequencing was memory CD4+ T cells from PBMCs. The subset denotes: CD45RA-negative fraction. For the CDR3, the DNA is TGTGCCAGTAGCATCATTCCCCGGGACAGTCACTATGGCTACACCTTC. Translating it yields CASSIIPRDSHYGYTF. The full variable domain, with the rest looked up from reference TRBV19 and TRBJ1-2, is DGGITQSPKYLFRKEGQNVTLSCEQNLNHDAMYWYRQDPGQGLRLIYYSQIVNDFQKGDIAEGYSVSREKKESFPLTVTSAQKNPTAFYLCASSIIPRDSHYGYTFGSGTRLTVV.